This TCR beta chain was found in a study of T cell responses to AZD1222 COVID-19 vaccine. Study details: Second doses were pooled across both intervals (about 4 or about 12 weeks).

Data came from immunoSEQ multiplex PCR; TCRdb stores just in-frame clones and leaves some out. Of approximately 180,000 clones in the sample, about nine tenths were seen once. The CDR3 is made up of 12 amino acids. Trimming cost V 5 bases and J 7 bases, with 6 bases left between them. The germline V gene encodes CDR1 SGHTA and CDR2 FQGNSA. Concerning this clone itself: Its antigen is still unknown.

Study-level points and caveats: At baseline, seropositivity was found in only five or six AZD1222 recipients. Donors were mostly white British, more females; clonal diversity possibly underestimated.

V gene TRBV7-2 combines with J gene TRBJ1-6; D is undetermined. The sequences come from peripheral blood, collected on day 0 of AZD1222 vaccination. The sequence was obtained from an adult in good health. Here the CDR3 reads CASSLRNSPLHF. In DNA form, the CDR3 reads TGTGCCAGCAGCCTCAGAAATTCACCCCTCCACTTT.